This TCR beta chain was observed in a study of blood T cell repertoires in COVID-19. J gave up 0 bases and V 0 bases, and 10 bases lay outside the gene matches. The CDR3 has 18 residues. CDR1 is LGHDT and CDR2 is YNNKEL in the germline V gene (reference sequence). Assay: immunoSEQ multiplex PCR; the TCRdb copy retains only in-frame clones and omits some. In the table there are 30,000 to 40,000 clones, roughly three quarters of which are singletons. The sequence derives from an elderly man with acute or convalescent COVID-19. Sequences were obtained from peripheral blood. The chain employs TRBV3-1 (or the pseudogene TRBV3-2) and TRBJ2-7, with TRBD2 matching over 8 bases. The CDR3: CASSQDSDGAGGSYEQYF. In DNA, the CDR3 is TGTGCCAGCAGCCAAGATTCTGACGGGGCGGGGGGCTCCTACGAGCAGTACTTC.